This passage covers 30 T cell receptor beta chains from one sample sequenced in a study of post-analysis software for immune sequencing data. Study conclusions and caveats: Several TRBV segments were more frequent in patients than controls; TRBV5-6, TRBV5-1 and TRBV20-1 belonged to this group.

No cognate antigen is known for these TCRs. Prepared TCR beta cDNA libraries contained unique molecular identifiers. From the PCR reads, TCRdb called clonotypes with MiXCR, one entry per CDR3 protein. The sample contains about 800,000 distinct CDR3 sequences, about 32% of which appear only once. The specimen was blood. Every receptor here comes from a girl under 18 with multiple sclerosis.

A few counts support this clonotype. The genes are TRBV5-6 and TRBJ2-7, with D unresolved. CDR3 size: 15 residues. In germline, CDR1 is SGHDT, CDR2 YYEEEE. Trimming left V 0 bases short and J 0 bases short, with 10 bases between. Written as DNA, the CDR3 is TGTGCCAGCAGCTTGGGTCCCGTCTACTCCTACGAGCAGTACTTC. Translating gives CASSLGPVYSYEQYF.

This clonotype was detected a few times. The chain employs TRBV6-1 and TRBJ2-3; D remains ambiguous. From germline, CDR1 is MNHNS and CDR2 SASEGT. The V end was cut by 6 bases, the J end by 6 bases, with 10 bases between. The length of the CDR3 is 12 residues. The CDR3 coding sequence is TGTGCCAGCAGGAGTACCGGCGATACGCAGTATTTT. Protein sequence: CASRSTGDTQYF.

This clonotype showed up just a few times. The chain is built from TRBV6-6 and TRBJ2-1; weak D call: TRBD2 (5 bases). Trimming stripped 7 bases from V and 5 bases from J, with 12 bases between. The CDR3 contains 13 residues. The germline V gene encodes CDR1 MNHNY and CDR2 SVGAGI (reference sequence). The CDR3, as DNA: TGTGCCAGCACCCGGAGGACCGACAATGAGCAGTTCTTC. As protein: CASTRRTDNEQFF.

The rearrangement uses TRBV6-6 and TRBJ2-1; 7 bases are a match to TRBD1. CDR3 length: 14 residues. Germline V CDR1 and CDR2: MNHNY, SVGAGI (reference sequence). Trimming removed 9 bases from V and 9 bases from J; junction bases left unmatched: 14. In DNA, the CDR3 is TGTGCCAGTGAGGGGACAGCTGCTTCGGCTGAGCAGTTCTTC. It encodes CASEGTAASAEQFF.

This clonotype has a handful of counts. The V and J genes are TRBV11-2 and TRBJ2-7; 8 nucleotides line up with TRBD1. The germline V gene encodes CDR1 SGHAT and CDR2 FQNNGV. The CDR3 contains 19 residues. The V segment lost 2 bases and the J segment 2 bases; nucleotides outside the gene matches: 17. CDR3 in amino acids: CASSLFSRTGTGRPYEQYF. The CDR3 nucleotides are TGTGCCAGCAGCTTATTTTCGCGTACCGGGACAGGTCGACCCTACGAGCAGTACTTC.

This clonotype came up many times. V usage is TRBV20-1 and J usage is TRBJ1-2; the match to TRBD1 covers 8 bases. In germline, CDR1 is DFQATT, CDR2 SNEGSKA (reference sequence). The CDR3 contains 11 residues. CDR3 sequence: CSTTGGNGYTF. In DNA, the CDR3 is TGCAGCACTACAGGGGGAAATGGCTACACCTTC.

The chain combines TRBV5-1 with TRBJ2-1; TRBD1 aligns across 8 bases. This CDR3 is built from 15 residues. Germline V gene data show CDR1 as SGHRS and CDR2 as YFSETQ. V shed 7 bases and J 2 bases; nucleotides not matched to a gene: 8. The CDR3: CASRAQTGAYNEQFF. CDR3 in DNA: TGCGCCAGCCGAGCCCAGACAGGGGCCTACAATGAGCAGTTCTTC.

In this sample, this clonotype turned up many times. The chain employs TRBV4-1 and TRBJ2-7, with TRBD2 as a possible D gene (6 bases). CDR1 is MGHRA and CDR2 is YSYEKL in the germline V gene. The CDR3 has 13 residues. V lost 4 bases and J lost 6, with 13 bases in between. The CDR3 DNA reads as TGCGCCAGCAGCCTTTTGGAGGGCCGCGAGCAGTACTTC. Protein sequence: CASSLLEGREQYF.

This clonotype was found a few times. The chain carries TRBV20-1 and TRBJ1-2; TRBD1 matches 7 bases. V shed 3 bases and J 4 bases; nucleotides not matched to a gene: 8. The germline CDR1 and CDR2 sequences are DFQATT and SNEGSKA (reference sequence). This CDR3 is 14 amino acids long. The CDR3 region has the DNA TGCAGTGCTAGCTCGTCGGACAGGCGCTATGGCTACACCTTC. It encodes CSASSSDRRYGYTF.

This clonotype was detected only a few times. The chain employs TRBV7-8 and TRBJ2-1; 9 nucleotides agree with TRBD2. With V trimmed by 2 bases and J by 6 bases, 2 bases remained unmatched. The CDR3 sequence is 14 residues long. Germline V gives CDR1 SGHVS, CDR2 FQNEAQ. The CDR3: CASSLLAGFNEQFF. The CDR3 DNA reads as TGTGCCAGCAGCTTACTAGCGGGGTTCAATGAGCAGTTCTTC.

There are a few counts of this clonotype. This chain links TRBV28 with TRBJ2-1; the D gene is possibly TRBD1 (6 bases). Germline V gene sequence: CDR1 MDHEN, CDR2 SYDVKM. The length of the CDR3 is 14 residues. V was clipped by 1 base and J by 8 bases, with 12 bases between them. CDR3 amino acids: CASSLSAGGDEQFF. CDR3 DNA sequence: TGTGCCAGCAGTTTATCCGCTGGGGGCGATGAGCAGTTCTTC.

This clonotype was found a few times. The J gene is TRBJ2-1, the V gene TRBV6-4; 13 bases agree with TRBD2. This CDR3 is 15 amino acids long. Germline values: CDR1 MRHNA, CDR2 SNTAGT. Trimming removed 6 bases from V and 6 bases from J; junction bases left unmatched: 5. CDR3 sequence reads: CASRELAGGPNEQFF. The CDR3, as DNA: TGTGCCAGCAGGGAACTAGCGGGGGGGCCCAATGAGCAGTTCTTC.

In this sample, this clonotype turned up a few times. The chain combines TRBV11-2 with TRBJ2-1; D remains unclear. The CDR3 totals 12 residues. CDR1 is SGHAT and CDR2 is FQNNGV in the germline V gene. V dropped 1 base and J dropped 9 bases, with 7 bases sitting between them. The CDR3 region has the DNA TGTGCCAGCAGCTTAGTGATGGGTGAGCAGTTCTTC. Protein sequence: CASSLVMGEQFF. Filled out from reference TRBV11-2 and TRBJ2-1, the complete variable domain reads EAGVAQSPRYKIIEKRQSVAFWCNPISGHATLYWYQQILGQGPKLLIQFQNNGVVDDSQLPKDRFSAERLKGVDSTLKIQPAKLEDSAVYLCASSLVMGEQFFGPGTRLTVL.

V gene TRBV20-1 combines with J gene TRBJ2-4; 9 bases line up with TRBD1. The J call may be in error: the DNA end matches TRBJ2-5 better. Germline V gene sequence: CDR1 DFQATT, CDR2 SNEGSKA (reference sequence). The CDR3 has 13 residues. The CDR3 is CSARTGVQETQYF. For the CDR3, the DNA is TGCAGTGCGAGGACAGGGGTGCAAGAGACCCAGTACTTC.

This clonotype has just a few counts. V and J are TRBV20-1 and TRBJ1-5; TRBD1 might be the D (6 bases). V shed 6 bases and J shed 2 bases, with 17 bases lying between them. The CDR3 runs 15 residues. The germline V gene encodes CDR1 DFQATT and CDR2 SNEGSKA (reference sequence). DNA of the CDR3: TGCAGTGCCACCACTGGGGGGGCGGGCAATCAGCCCCAGCATTTT. This gives the protein CSATTGGAGNQPQHF.

This clonotype was observed a few times. This rearrangement joins TRBV6-1 to TRBJ1-2; TRBD1 matches at 8 bases. Germline trimming cut 4 bases from V and 6 bases from J; bases unmatched to any gene: 28. CDR1 MNHNS and CDR2 SASEGT come from the germline V gene. This CDR3 is built from 21 residues. CDR3 nucleotide sequence: TGTGCCAGCAGTGGGCCGGGACAGGCGATTTCGCGAGGCTCGCGATTCGATGGCTACACCTTC. Protein sequence: CASSGPGQAISRGSRFDGYTF.

This clonotype occurred a few times. The V gene is TRBV12-3 or TRBV12-4, the J gene TRBJ2-6, with TRBD2 identical over 14 bases. The CDR3 sequence is 18 residues long. The V gene end was trimmed by 5 bases and the J gene end by 3 bases; junction bases not matched to a gene: 6. CDR3 nucleotides: TGTGCCAGCAGTCCGGGACTAGCGGGAGTGAGTGGGGCCAACGTCCTGACTTTC. Its protein product is CASSPGLAGVSGANVLTF.

The gene calls are TRBV28 and TRBJ1-1, with TRBD1 matching over 7 bases. The trim removed 5 bases at V and 6 bases at J, leaving 9 bases unmatched. Looked up from germline, CDR1 is MDHEN and CDR2 is SYDVKM. This CDR3 spans 14 amino acids. The DNA of the CDR3 is TGTGCCAGCAGTATAAACAGGGGTTCTTCTGAAGCTTTCTTT. It yields the protein CASSINRGSSEAFF.

V and J are TRBV6-1 and TRBJ1-4, with D hard to call. V was clipped by 4 bases and J by 4 bases, with 10 bases between them. Per the germline V gene, CDR1 is MNHNS and CDR2 is SASEGT. CDR3 length equals 14 residues. DNA for the CDR3: TGTGCCAGCAGTGCCTCTGTGGGTAATGAAAAACTGTTTTTT. It yields the protein CASSASVGNEKLFF.

This clonotype was observed a few times. The V call is TRBV24-1, the J call TRBJ2-1; TRBD2 agrees at 11 bases. Germline CDR1 reads KGHDR; CDR2 reads SFDVKD. The CDR3 extends over 14 amino acids. V gave up 9 bases and J gave up 5 bases; unmatched junction bases: 5. The CDR3 sequence is CATGTSGRNNEQFF. Here the CDR3 DNA reads TGTGCCACCGGTACTAGCGGGAGAAACAATGAGCAGTTCTTC.

V usage is TRBV6-5 and J usage is TRBJ2-7; no clear D gene. Trimming took 5 bases from V and 3 from J, leaving 14 bases between them. This CDR3 has 14 amino acids. Germline CDR1 MNHEY, CDR2 SVGAGI. In nucleotides, the CDR3 is TGTGCCAGCAGTCCCGGACGCAAAGACTACGAGCAGTACTTC. The encoded protein is CASSPGRKDYEQYF.

The chain has TRBV20-1 and TRBJ2-1; 13 positions match TRBD2. Per the germline V gene, CDR1 is DFQATT and CDR2 is SNEGSKA (reference sequence). This CDR3 has 18 amino acids. The V gene end was trimmed by 1 base and the J gene end by 0 bases; junction bases not matched to a gene: 6. The CDR3 loop is CSARVPGLAGFSYNEQFF. As DNA, the CDR3 is TGCAGTGCTAGAGTCCCGGGACTAGCGGGATTCTCCTACAATGAGCAGTTCTTC.

This clonotype turned up a few times. V gene TRBV29-1 combines with J gene TRBJ2-1; 9 bases line up with TRBD2. CDR3 length: 12 amino acids. Germline assignment: CDR1 SQVTM and CDR2 ANQGSEA. Trimming cost V 7 bases and J 12 bases; bases outside gene matches: 10. The CDR3 spells CSDKSSGTLQFF. The CDR3 DNA follows: TGCAGCGATAAATCTAGCGGGACACTGCAGTTCTTC.

This clonotype was observed a single time. A much larger clone is a single base away; this may be a read error. The gene calls are TRBV6-4 and TRBJ2-3, with D unclear. Germline CDR1 reads MRHNA; CDR2 reads SNTAGT. The CDR3 length is 14 residues. The CDR3 loop reads CAGSDSADTDTQYF. CDR3 bases: TGTGCCGGCAGTGACTCGGCGGACACAGATACGCAGTATTTT.

This clonotype was found a few times. J is TRBJ2-3 and V is TRBV7-2, with 11 nucleotides matching TRBD2. CDR1 is SGHTA and CDR2 is FQGNSA in the germline V gene. V shed 5 bases and J 0 bases; nucleotides not matched to a gene: 4. The CDR3 is 16 residues long. CDR3 coding DNA: TGTGCCAGCAGCATAAGGACTAGCGGGAGCACAGATACGCAGTATTTT. It is translated as CASSIRTSGSTDTQYF.

V and J are TRBV6-1 and TRBJ2-7, with 15 bases identical to TRBD2. The V segment lost 6 bases and the J segment 0 bases; nucleotides outside the gene matches: 12. CDR1 MNHNS and CDR2 SASEGT come from the germline V gene. This CDR3 comprises 19 residues. CDR3 nucleotide sequence: TGTGCCAGCAGGGAACCTCCGGGACTAGCGGGGGGAAGCTCCTACGAGCAGTACTTC. Translating gives CASREPPGLAGGSSYEQYF.

V and J are TRBV20-1 and TRBJ2-1; 7 positions match TRBD1. Germline loops: CDR1 DFQATT, CDR2 SNEGSKA (reference sequence). V trimming: 2 bases; J trimming: 4 bases; junction bases outside the gene matches: 17. The CDR3 runs 18 residues. For the CDR3, the DNA is TGCAGTGCTAGACCTCGGACAGGTGCAAACAACTTGTACAATGAGCAGTTCTTC. It encodes CSARPRTGANNLYNEQFF.

This clonotype was seen only a few times. The rearrangement uses TRBV4-3 and TRBJ2-7, with 11 bases that match TRBD2. V lost 0 bases, J lost 4 bases, and 2 bases stayed unmatched. Germline V lookup: CDR1 LGHNA, CDR2 YSLEER. The CDR3 totals 15 residues. CDR3 nucleotide sequence: TGCGCCAGCAGCCAAGAGGCTAGCGGGAGGTACGAGCAGTACTTC. This gives the protein CASSQEASGRYEQYF.

This clonotype was found a few times. The chain couples TRBV28 to TRBJ2-1, with TRBD1 matching 9 bases. The CDR3 is made up of 16 amino acids. J lost 3 bases, V lost 1 base, and 4 bases had no gene match. CDR1 is MDHEN, CDR2 SYDVKM, per germline. The CDR3 protein is CASSLFGQGRYNEQFF. CDR3 coding DNA: TGTGCCAGCAGTTTATTCGGACAGGGGCGCTACAATGAGCAGTTCTTC.

A word on this clonotype: At one boundary the junction diverges from the germline segment, which might be a read error. The V gene is TRBV4-3, the J gene TRBJ2-7; no definite D call. The germline CDR1 and CDR2 sequences are LGHNA and YSLEER. The CDR3 loop spans 14 amino acids. The CDR3 loop is CANSQAKVSYEQYF. The CDR3 nucleotides read TGCGCCAACAGCCAAGCAAAAGTCTCCTACGAGCAGTACTTC.